This TCR beta chain originates from a study of human T cells and chemical hapten exposure. Study summary: In the sensitization step, 2% DPC was placed on roughly 2 cm by roughly 2 cm of upper inner arm skin. TCR yields per sample varied, mainly owing to small pooled library volume differences.

Source study methods: Samples contained a median of 95,638 TCRs, with a range of about 23,224 to 700,000. Each CDR3 protein gets one entry after TCRdb re-called the RACE reads with MiXCR. These V and J calls are TCRdb output, not the study's own analysis. The data contain 50,000 to 80,000 distinct CDR3 sequences, more than 9.5% of them singletons. The sample holds a few counts of this clonotype. The V end was cut by 4 bases, the J end by 0 bases, with 11 bases between. This CDR3 region has 14 residues. Looked up from germline, CDR1 is SGHRS and CDR2 is YFSETQ. Time point denoted: patch test 3, about 24 weeks after DPC sensitization. This sample's treatment: therapeutic diphenylcyclopropenone sensitization with weekly scalp DPC.

The chain has TRBV5-1 and TRBJ2-7, with a possible D match to TRBD1 (5 bases). The source of this sequence is a woman in her 30s with alopecia areata. Some clones in this sample may be carry-over from other donors' samples. Sample: whole blood, taken in connection with sensitization to the hapten diphenylcyclopropenone (DPC). The CDR3 region has the DNA TGCGCCAGCAGCCTGACAGTATCCTCCTACGAGCAGTACTTC. It is translated as CASSLTVSSYEQYF.